The clone carrying this TCR beta chain came up many times. Original data processing: Using reference gene primer amplification, nucleated cell counts were estimated. Clones were sequenced by immunoSEQ multiplex PCR, and TCRdb holds only the in-frame ones, with some missing. From that table come the V and J calls and clone size; the DNA was used to work out D and trimming. The sample lists under 200,000 clones; 75% to 85% were seen once. This entry comes from a study of blood T cell repertoires in COVID-19. Study as a whole: Samples of COVID-19 (acute and convalescent) were obtained from the United States, Italy and Spain. In each case, the material was cDNA or gDNA derived from T cells, B-cell-depleted T cells, or PBMCs.

Germline lookup yields CDR1 SGHVS and CDR2 FQNEAQ. The V segment lost 2 bases and the J segment 8 bases; nucleotides outside the gene matches: 8. The CDR3 is 15 amino acids. The Seattle patients joined while their infection was active and were tracked longitudinally afterward. The sequence was obtained from a woman aged 40-49 years with COVID-19, enrolled during active disease. V usage is TRBV7-8 and J usage is TRBJ1-4; TRBD1 aligns across 7 bases. Sequenced sample: peripheral blood. CDR3 coding DNA: TGTGCCAGCAGCTTACCGACCGGGACAGAAGAAAAACTGTTTTTT. This encodes CASSLPTGTEEKLFF.